These 3 T cell receptor beta chains came from one sample sequenced in a study of blood T cell repertoires in COVID-19. Measured with immunoSEQ multiplex PCR; TCRdb has only the in-frame clones, and not every one. The data show 25,000 or so clones, approximately 80% seen once. The sequenced sample was peripheral blood. Source of these receptors: an older man with active COVID-19.

This chain joins TRBV9 and TRBJ1-1, with D possibly TRBD1 on 5 matching bases. Germline assignment: CDR1 SGDLS and CDR2 YYNGEE. The CDR3 covers 15 residues. V dropped 4 bases and J dropped 6 bases, with 19 bases sitting between them. The CDR3 spells CASSPRVTELSEAFF. CDR3 in DNA: TGTGCCAGCAGCCCCAGGGTTACAGAGCTCTCTGAAGCTTTCTTT. Full variable domain (rest looked up from reference TRBV9 and TRBJ1-1): DSGVTQTPKHLITATGQRVTLRCSPRSGDLSVYWYQQSLDQGLQFLIQYYNGEERAKGNILERFSAQQFPDLHSELNLSSLELGDSALYFCASSPRVTELSEAFFGQGTRLTVV.

This chain joins TRBV4-1 and TRBJ1-1; 9 bases line up with TRBD1. Germline trimming cut 4 bases from V and 3 bases from J; bases unmatched to any gene: 12. The germline CDR1 and CDR2 sequences are MGHRA and YSYEKL. The CDR3 is 17 residues long. The CDR3 loop is CASSPLGTGSGDTEAFF. CDR3 DNA sequence: TGCGCCAGCAGCCCTCTCGGGACAGGGTCCGGGGACACTGAAGCTTTCTTT.

This chain uses TRBV29-1 with TRBJ1-2; tentative D call: TRBD1 (6 bases). V was trimmed by 7 bases and J by 7 bases, leaving 19 bases between them. CDR1 and CDR2 from the germline V gene are SQVTM and ANQGSEA. The CDR3 has 13 amino acids. CDR3 residues: CSGQKQGRLGYTF. The CDR3 bases are TGCAGCGGACAGAAACAGGGTCGTCTTGGCTACACCTTC.